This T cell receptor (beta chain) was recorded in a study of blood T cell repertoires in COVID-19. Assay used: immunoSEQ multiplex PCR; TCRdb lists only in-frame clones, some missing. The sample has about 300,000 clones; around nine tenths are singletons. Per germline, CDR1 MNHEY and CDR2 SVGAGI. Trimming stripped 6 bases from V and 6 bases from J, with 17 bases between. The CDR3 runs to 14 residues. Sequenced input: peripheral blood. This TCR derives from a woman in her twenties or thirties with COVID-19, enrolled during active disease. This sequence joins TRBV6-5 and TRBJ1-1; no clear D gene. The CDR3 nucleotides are TGTGCCAGCAGGCTGGAGGGTATGGGCTCTGAAGCTTTCTTT. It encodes CASRLEGMGSEAFF.